This T cell receptor (beta chain) was found in a study of neoadjuvant nivolumab and ipilimumab in lung cancer. At the level of the study: The combination arm added day-1 ipilimumab 1 mg/kg to nivolumab 3 mg/kg on days 1, 15, 29. Study-level findings and limits: Only a small number of samples underwent TCR sequencing. Compared with tumor-adjacent uninvolved lung, resected tumors showed greater richness and clonality. Blood richness before therapy tracked richness in tumors resected after neoadjuvant therapy.

Assay: immunoSEQ multiplex PCR; the TCRdb copy retains only in-frame clones and omits some. The data contain roughly 34,000 clones, more than 85% of them seen just once; the ten biggest clones take up approximately 2%. In regard to this clone: No antigen is known for it.

This CDR3 spans 16 amino acids. V shed 3 bases and J shed 0 bases, with 12 bases lying between them. CDR1 KGHSH and CDR2 LQKENI come from the germline V gene. This chain links TRBV18 with TRBJ2-1; D possibly uses TRBD1 or TRBD2 (5 bases each). This receptor was identified in an adult with non-small cell lung cancer. Source: peripheral blood, taken after neoadjuvant nivolumab, alone or with ipilimumab, at or shortly before surgery. The CDR3 DNA follows: TGTGCCAGCTCACCTGGGGGTCGGAGCTCCTACAATGAGCAGTTCTTC. It encodes CASSPGGRSSYNEQFF.